This record concerns one TCR beta chain sequence. Its antigen is unidentified. The data are from a study of OX40 agonist ivuxolimab in advanced cancers. Study summary: People who had prior anti-PD-1, anti-PD-L1 or anti-CTLA-4 therapy could take part, and around 40% had some. Study-level results: CD8+ T cells (on average) carried more expanded clones than CD4+ T cells.

The repertoire was sequenced with immunoSEQ multiplex PCR; TCRdb's copy has only in-frame clones and lacks some. The sample carries tens of thousands of clones, 88% recorded once. Anyone with autoimmune disease history or systemic immunosuppression was excluded. The sequenced sample was CD4+ or CD8+ T cells sorted from blood, obtained in a trial of the OX40 agonist ivuxolimab. The sequence was obtained from an adult with an advanced solid tumor such as melanoma, head and neck, liver or kidney cancer.

The CDR3: CASSPQNTGELFF. The CDR3 bases are TGTGCCAGCAGTCCTCAGAACACCGGGGAGCTGTTTTTT. The chain joins TRBV9 to TRBJ2-2, with no clear D. Trimming removed 5 bases at V and 1 base at J, with 6 bases between. The CDR3 has 13 amino acids. The germline CDR1 and CDR2 sequences are SGDLS and YYNGEE.